Following are 31 T cell receptor beta chains from one sample sequenced in a study of neurological immune-mediated disorders. TCRdb analysed the 5' RACE reads with MiXCR anew, one entry per CDR3 protein. The sample yields around 40,000 distinct CDR3 sequences, 6.5% to 8.5% seen once. Sequencing used CD4+ T cells from blood. The source is a man in his forties or fifties in good health.

This clonotype was detected many times. The genes are TRBV18 and TRBJ2-2, with TRBD1 matching over 7 bases. The CDR3 runs to 15 residues. V lost 6 bases to trimming and J lost 5 bases; unmatched junction nucleotides: 9. Germline CDR1 KGHSH, CDR2 LQKENI. In DNA form, the CDR3 reads TGTGCCAGCTCCCCCGGGACAGTGGATACCGGGGAGCTGTTTTTT. This gives the protein CASSPGTVDTGELFF.

This clonotype has at least ten counts. J is TRBJ1-6 and V is TRBV5-5; D not certain. The CDR3 runs 14 residues. Germline lookup yields CDR1 SGHKS and CDR2 YYEKEE (reference sequence). Trimming took off 0 bases at V and 7 bases at J, with 8 bases between the two ends. The CDR3 region has the DNA TGTGCCAGCAGCTTGGGAGGGAGGAATTCACCCCTCCACTTT. It specifies CASSLGGRNSPLHF.

There are many counts of this clonotype. V is TRBV19 and J is TRBJ2-2; TRBD2 matches at 10 bases. After removal of 5 bases from V and 5 bases from J, the junction contained 5 bases not matched to a gene. The CDR3 length is 15 residues. Per the germline V gene, CDR1 is LNHDA and CDR2 is SQIVND (reference sequence). CDR3 sequence (DNA): TGTGCCAGTAGTCCCAGCGGGAGGGTTACCGGGGAGCTGTTTTTT. Protein product: CASSPSGRVTGELFF. Looking up the rest from reference TRBV19 and TRBJ2-2 gives the full variable domain: DGGITQSPKYLFRKEGQNVTLSCEQNLNHDAMYWYRQDPGQGLRLIYYSQIVNDFQKGDIAEGYSVSREKKESFPLTVTSAQKNPTAFYLCASSPSGRVTGELFFGEGSRLTVL.

This clonotype was counted many times. The chain links TRBV20-1 to TRBJ2-3; tentatively, D is TRBD1 (6 bases). The CDR3 is made up of 16 amino acids. V lost 4 bases and J lost 3, with 20 bases in between. Germline V gene lookup returns CDR1 DFQATT and CDR2 SNEGSKA (reference sequence). Here the CDR3 reads CSAIGSDRFFTDTQYF. The CDR3 DNA follows: TGCAGTGCTATTGGGAGTGACAGGTTTTTTACAGATACGCAGTATTTT.

This clonotype was seen many times. This chain connects TRBV6-5 to TRBJ2-1; 9 bases agree with TRBD2. CDR3 length equals 19 residues. After removal of 2 bases from V and 0 bases from J, the junction contained 11 bases not matched to a gene. Germline V CDR1 and CDR2: MNHEY, SVGAGI. The CDR3 DNA reads TGTGCCAGCAGTTACGGGAGCGGGGGGTGGGTAAGCTCCTACAATGAGCAGTTCTTC. This translates into CASSYGSGGWVSSYNEQFF.

The sample holds many counts of this clonotype. The chain combines TRBV7-2 with TRBJ2-1; D might be TRBD2 (6 bases). This CDR3 has 17 residues. From germline, CDR1 is SGHTA and CDR2 FQGNSA. V was pared by 4 bases and J by 0 bases, with 16 bases between. Written as DNA, the CDR3 is TGTGCCAGCAGCTCCCTATGGAGCGGGCTCTCCTACAATGAGCAGTTCTTC. Translating it yields CASSSLWSGLSYNEQFF.

This clonotype was seen ten or more times. This rearrangement joins TRBV14 to TRBJ2-5; no definite D call. Germline assignment: CDR1 SGHDN and CDR2 FVKESK. Trimming took 4 bases from V and 7 from J, leaving 10 bases between them. The CDR3 has 12 amino acids. The CDR3 coding sequence is TGTGCCAGCAGCCTGTTTGATGGGACCCAGTACTTC. It yields the protein CASSLFDGTQYF. Based on the CDR3 plus reference TRBV14 and TRBJ2-5, the full variable domain is EAGVTQFPSHSVIEKGQTVTLRCDPISGHDNLYWYRRVMGKEIKFLLHFVKESKQDESGMPNNRFLAERTGGTYSTLKVQPAELEDSGVYFCASSLFDGTQYFGPGTRLLVL.

This clonotype was seen repeatedly, ten times or more. The CDR3 region has the DNA TGCAGTGCTAGCGGACTAGCGGGACCACGAGATGAGCAGTTCTTC. Encoded protein: CSASGLAGPRDEQFF. The chain employs TRBV20-1 and TRBJ2-1, with 12 bases matching TRBD2. V shed 3 bases, J shed 8 bases, and the junction held 8 bases outside the gene matches. The CDR3 is 15 amino acids. Germline CDR1 and CDR2: DFQATT and SNEGSKA (reference sequence).

This clonotype was seen at least ten times. The genes are TRBV29-1 and TRBJ2-5; the D call may be TRBD1 or TRBD2 (6 bases each). Germline CDR1 and CDR2: SQVTM and ANQGSEA. The CDR3 runs to 13 residues. Deletions cut 4 bases from V and 3 bases from J, with 12 bases between. The CDR3 region is CSVGGAVKETQYF. The CDR3 nucleotides are TGCAGCGTTGGGGGGGCCGTCAAAGAGACCCAGTACTTC.

This clonotype was observed at least ten times. The chain recombines TRBV14 with TRBJ2-3; TRBD1 matches at 9 bases. The germline V gene encodes CDR1 SGHDN and CDR2 FVKESK. This CDR3 has 16 residues. With 2 bases clipped from V and 2 bases from J, the junction kept 5 bases outside the gene matches. CDR3: CASSQTGGVHTDTQYF. The CDR3 coding sequence is TGTGCCAGCAGCCAAACAGGGGGCGTCCACACAGATACGCAGTATTTT.

This clonotype was detected ten times or more. V is TRBV6-1 and J is TRBJ2-3, with 9 bases lining up with TRBD2. Per the germline V gene, CDR1 is MNHNS and CDR2 is SASEGT. V dropped 0 bases and J dropped 14; count of bases not matched to a gene: 15. The CDR3 sequence is 16 residues long. CDR3 sequence (DNA): TGTGCCAGCAGTGAAGCTAGCGGGAGTGTGTTCGGAAACCCGTATTTT. Amino acid sequence: CASSEASGSVFGNPYF.

This clonotype was recorded at least ten times. The rearrangement joins TRBV9 to TRBJ2-2; 14 nucleotides agree with TRBD2. Germline CDR1 SGDLS, CDR2 YYNGEE. Losses at the gene ends were 3 bases for V and 2 bases for J; bases not matched to a gene: 6. The CDR3 is 18 amino acids. The CDR3 is CASSGGTSGSTNTGELFF. CDR3 DNA sequence: TGTGCCAGCAGCGGAGGGACTAGCGGGAGTACAAACACCGGGGAGCTGTTTTTT.

This clonotype was seen many times. V is TRBV20-1 and J is TRBJ2-1; TRBD1 aligns across 7 bases. The CDR3 has 14 amino acids. In germline, CDR1 is DFQATT, CDR2 SNEGSKA (reference sequence). Unmatched junction bases numbered 14, after V lost 8 bases and J lost 7 bases. The CDR3 reads CSRNRQGRVNEQFF. The CDR3 DNA is TGCAGTAGAAACCGACAGGGCCGGGTAAATGAGCAGTTCTTC.

This clonotype was recorded many times. The rearrangement uses TRBV5-1 and TRBJ1-2; the D is unclear. CDR1 is SGHRS, CDR2 YFSETQ, per germline. This CDR3 has 14 amino acids. The V and J ends lost 4 bases and 1 base respectively, with 11 bases between them. The DNA of the CDR3 is TGCGCCAGCAGCCTGAAGGAGGTTAACTATGGCTACACCTTC. Translated: CASSLKEVNYGYTF.

Only a few counts were recorded for this clonotype. The CDR3 sequence is CASSRWAPTDNQPQHF. Written as DNA, the CDR3 is TGTGCCAGCTCAAGGTGGGCTCCGACTGATAATCAGCCCCAGCATTTT. The gene calls are TRBV18 and TRBJ1-5; no reliable D call. V dropped 5 bases and J dropped 4 bases, with 18 bases sitting between them. The germline V gene has CDR1 KGHSH and CDR2 LQKENI. CDR3 length: 16 residues. Together with reference TRBV18 and TRBJ1-5, the CDR3 gives the full variable domain: NAGVMQNPRHLVRRRGQEARLRCSPMKGHSHVYWYRQLPEEGLKFMVYLQKENIIDESGMPKERFSAEFPKEGPSILRIQQVVRGDSAAYFCASSRWAPTDNQPQHFGDGTRLSIL.

The V and J genes are TRBV7-9 and TRBJ2-7, with TRBD2 identical over 13 bases. V lost 8 bases, J lost 6 bases, and 1 base stayed unmatched. The CDR3 runs to 12 residues. Per germline, CDR1 SEHNR and CDR2 FQNEAQ (reference sequence). The CDR3 region is CASGLAGVEQYF. The CDR3 coding sequence is TGTGCCAGCGGACTAGCGGGAGTCGAGCAGTACTTC.

This clonotype is medium-sized by share. This chain links TRBV5-1 with TRBJ2-3; TRBD1 matches at 7 bases. Looked up from germline, CDR1 is SGHRS and CDR2 is YFSETQ. This CDR3 contains 14 residues. V was pared by 4 bases and J by 1 base, with 3 bases of the junction left unmatched. The DNA for the CDR3 is TGCGCCAGCAGCCGCGGACAGGGCACAGATACGCAGTATTTT. Protein product: CASSRGQGTDTQYF.

This clonotype was seen ten or more times. The V gene is TRBV19, the J gene TRBJ1-1; D remains unclear. CDR1 is LNHDA and CDR2 is SQIVND in the germline V gene (reference sequence). The CDR3 spans 14 residues. Trimming left V 5 bases short and J 8 bases short, with 18 bases between. CDR3: CASSRLDQRQEAFF. The CDR3 region has the DNA TGTGCCAGTAGTCGCCTGGACCAGCGTCAGGAAGCTTTCTTT.

This clonotype was seen ten or more times. This sequence joins TRBV4-3 and TRBJ1-1; D is undetermined. Per the germline V gene, CDR1 is LGHNA and CDR2 is YSLEER. The CDR3 runs to 13 residues. Trimming took off 2 bases at V and 7 bases at J, with 11 bases between the two ends. The CDR3 DNA is TGCGCCAGCAGCCAAAGAAAAGGGAGTGAAGCTTTCTTT. It specifies CASSQRKGSEAFF.

This clonotype was seen repeatedly, ten times or more. The genes are TRBV5-1 and TRBJ1-4; 7 bases fit TRBD1. Germline CDR1 and CDR2: SGHRS and YFSETQ. V lost 4 bases and J lost 4; bases outside the gene matches: 4. The CDR3 length is 14 residues. The CDR3 DNA reads TGCGCCAGCAGCCACCGGGACAGTAATGAAAAACTGTTTTTT. Translating it yields CASSHRDSNEKLFF.

The V and J genes are TRBV7-2 and TRBJ2-1; the D gene is possibly TRBD1 (5 bases). The CDR3 has 15 amino acids. Trimming took 5 bases from V and 4 from J, leaving 15 bases between them. Per the germline V gene, CDR1 is SGHTA and CDR2 is FQGNSA. CDR3 coding DNA: TGTGCCAGCAGCCAAACGCGGCAGGGTTACAATGAGCAGTTCTTC. This sequence encodes CASSQTRQGYNEQFF.

This clonotype is categorized as medium-sized. The chain recombines TRBV7-9 with TRBJ2-3; tentative D call: TRBD2 (6 bases). The germline V and J ends were trimmed by 5 bases and 2 bases, with 11 bases remaining between them. The CDR3 is 14 residues long. CDR1 is SEHNR, CDR2 FQNEAQ, per germline (reference sequence). In nucleotides, the CDR3 is TGTGCCAGCAGCACGACTAGAGACACAGATACGCAGTATTTT. As protein: CASSTTRDTDTQYF.

This clonotype was seen many times. The chain has TRBV3-1 and TRBJ2-1; the D is unclear. This CDR3 is 13 amino acids long. Germline-derived CDR1 and CDR2 are LGHDT and YNNKEL (reference sequence). V lost 0 bases and J lost 7, with 7 bases in between. The CDR3: CASSQDWGNEQFF. The CDR3 region has the DNA TGTGCCAGCAGCCAAGACTGGGGTAATGAGCAGTTCTTC.

This clonotype was recorded at least ten times. In DNA, the CDR3 is TGTGCCAGCAGCTCGTCGCCGTCGGGGCCCTACGAGCAGTACTTC. Translating it yields CASSSSPSGPYEQYF. The chain links TRBV7-2 to TRBJ2-7; either TRBD1 or TRBD2 may fit D (5 bases each). V lost 4 bases, J lost 2 bases, and 15 bases lay in between. The V gene's germline CDR1 is SGHTA and CDR2 FQGNSA. The CDR3 consists of 15 residues.

There are many counts of this clonotype. The chain has TRBV6-1 and TRBJ2-2, with 10 positions matching TRBD1. Germline CDR1 and CDR2: MNHNS and SASEGT. The junction had 7 bases not matched to a gene; V was cut back by 3 bases and J by 6 bases. The CDR3 is 16 residues long. CDR3 coding DNA: TGTGCCAGCAGTGAGACCGGGACAGGGGACCCCGGGGAGCTGTTTTTT. It codes for CASSETGTGDPGELFF.

This clonotype was detected many times. This sequence joins TRBV29-1 and TRBJ2-2; D not certain. Trimming took off 5 bases at V and 0 bases at J, with 10 bases between the two ends. Germline values: CDR1 SQVTM, CDR2 ANQGSEA. The CDR3 length is 14 residues. CDR3 region: CSVYPRTNTGELFF. The DNA of the CDR3 is TGCAGCGTTTACCCCAGGACGAACACCGGGGAGCTGTTTTTT.

This clonotype was seen repeatedly, ten times or more. V gene TRBV18 combines with J gene TRBJ2-7, with no clear D. Trimming left V 6 bases short and J 6 bases short, with 18 bases between. Germline V gene data show CDR1 as KGHSH and CDR2 as LQKENI. The CDR3 is 14 amino acids. DNA of the CDR3: TGTGCCAGCTCTGCCGCGACTCCTCCGACCGAGCAGTACTTC. Translation gives CASSAATPPTEQYF.

This clonotype was observed many times. J is TRBJ1-5 and V is TRBV10-3; D not certain. V was clipped by 3 bases and J by 0 bases, with 9 bases between them. Germline values: CDR1 ENHRY, CDR2 SYGVKD. This CDR3 has 15 residues. The CDR3 nucleotides read TGTGCCATCAGTGAAGGCGTTTCTAGCAATCAGCCCCAGCATTTT. Its translation: CAISEGVSSNQPQHF.

This clonotype was seen at least ten times. This chain uses TRBV6-5 with TRBJ1-6, with TRBD1 matching over 7 bases. The length of the CDR3 is 14 residues. The germline V gene encodes CDR1 MNHEY and CDR2 SVGAGI. The junction had 4 bases not matched to a gene; V was cut back by 6 bases and J by 5 bases. In nucleotides, the CDR3 is TGTGCCAGCAGAAAAGGGACAGATAATTCACCCCTCCACTTT. Translated, it gives CASRKGTDNSPLHF.

This clonotype occurred many times. The rearrangement links TRBV5-1 to TRBJ2-3, with a weak D call TRBD2 (5 bases). This CDR3 comprises 15 residues. Germline V gene data show CDR1 as SGHRS and CDR2 as YFSETQ. The germline V and J ends were trimmed by 4 bases and 2 bases, with 14 bases remaining between them. The CDR3, as DNA: TGCGCCAGCAGCGGCCTACTAGAGATCACAGATACGCAGTATTTT. This encodes CASSGLLEITDTQYF.

This clonotype was found a few times. The CDR3 coding sequence is TGTGCCTGGAGGCAAGCGGGTTCCAGGAGGGGTGAGCAGTTCTTC. It translates to CAWRQAGSRRGEQFF. This chain links TRBV30 with TRBJ2-1; possible D gene TRBD2, 6 bases. The CDR3 loop spans 15 amino acids. Germline values: CDR1 GTSNPN, CDR2 SVGIG (reference sequence). V lost 3 bases and J lost 9, with 21 bases in between.